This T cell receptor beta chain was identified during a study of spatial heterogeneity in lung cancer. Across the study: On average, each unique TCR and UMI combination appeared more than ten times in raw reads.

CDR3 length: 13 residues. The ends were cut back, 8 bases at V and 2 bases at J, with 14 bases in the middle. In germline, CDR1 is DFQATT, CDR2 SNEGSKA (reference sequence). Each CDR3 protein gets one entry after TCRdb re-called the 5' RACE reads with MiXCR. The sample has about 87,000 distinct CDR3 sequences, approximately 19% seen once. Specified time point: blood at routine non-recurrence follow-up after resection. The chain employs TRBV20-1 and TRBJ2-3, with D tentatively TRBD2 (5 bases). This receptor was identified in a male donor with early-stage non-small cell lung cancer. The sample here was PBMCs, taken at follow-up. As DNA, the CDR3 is TGCAGTCCCCTAGCACCGAACACAGATACGCAGTATTTT. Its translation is CSPLAPNTDTQYF.